This T cell receptor (beta chain) was found in a study of blood T cells in healthy people across ages. Overall study results and limits: From one million sequenced T cells, diversity estimates were lower bounds. Per million T cells, TCR beta diversity dropped about linearly as age rose. Naive CD4+ cells and diversity were both higher in long-lived donors than in aged donors.

Of note for this clonotype: Its antigen is not known.

Primed by a sample-barcoded 5' primer and a J-beta primer mix, a second PCR proceeded for about 7 to 11 cycles. All cDNA molecules were each tagged by a template-switch adaptor with 12 random nucleotides. A single record per CDR3 protein comes from TCRdb applying MiXCR to the 5' RACE reads. The table lists 1.5 million to 2 million distinct CDR3 sequences, 28% of them singletons, with roughly 8.2% in the top ten. Germline trimming cut 4 bases from V and 4 bases from J; bases unmatched to any gene: 2. CDR3 length equals 14 residues. Germline loops: CDR1 MGHDK, CDR2 SYGVNS. The chain carries TRBV25-1 and TRBJ2-1; 9 bases are a match to TRBD2. Specimen: blood. The TCR sequence derives from a young woman in good health. CDR3 bases: TGTGCCAGCAGTGGGACTAGCGATTACAATGAGCAGTTCTTC. As protein: CASSGTSDYNEQFF.